This entry describes one T cell receptor beta chain. Its target is not known. The CDR3 sequence is 14 residues long. V was pared by 1 base and J by 4 bases, with 8 bases between. Germline V gene data show CDR1 as LGHNA and CDR2 as YNFKEQ. This sample was taken from a study of T-cell memory formation after mild COVID-19. Overall study: The TCR clusters were mostly specific to one donor. Whole-study results and caveats: Memory sampled before infection contained some responding clones, suggesting cross-reactive memory joined. CD4+ contracting clones were found mainly in CM and EM, and CD8+ ones in EMRA.

Constant-segment primers and 5'RACE yielded cDNA libraries for TCR alpha and TCR beta, each carrying sample barcodes and UMIs. TCRdb itself ran the 5' RACE reads through MiXCR, one entry per CDR3 protein. The top ten hold roughly 7.8% of the sample, which has roughly 510,000 distinct CDR3 sequences, around 16% seen once. The receptor was derived from an adult woman who had mild COVID-19 (a few samples of this study predate the infection). Cell type and time point are not known. Sequencing was performed on PBMCs or a T cell subset sorted from them (not recorded which). The chain uses TRBV4-2 and TRBJ1-5; D gene uncertain. This chain's CDR3 is CASSQGFLNQPQHF. The DNA for the CDR3 is TGTGCCAGCAGCCAAGGTTTTTTGAATCAGCCCCAGCATTTT.